These 10 T cell receptor beta chains were sequenced from one sample in a study of beta chain features in type 1 diabetes. Study-wide points: Moderately but significantly shorter TCRB CDR3s were found in Type 1 diabetes patients in all four CD4+ subsets.

Their target antigens are unknown. Reverse transcription of all isolated RNA meant that expressed TCRB transcripts were sequenced. This table comes from immunoSEQ multiplex PCR, and its TCRdb copy is limited to in-frame clones, with some not included. Of approximately 140,000 clones listed, 9% are singletons. Source material: central memory CD4+ T cells from blood. The source of these receptors is a man in his thirties or forties with type 1 diabetes.

This clone has more than one count but fewer than ten. The chain links TRBV18 to TRBJ2-1; possible D gene TRBD2, 5 bases. The CDR3 totals 13 residues. V was trimmed by 0 bases and J by 7 bases, leaving 7 bases between them. CDR1 is KGHSH, CDR2 LQKENI, per germline. The CDR3 loop reads CASSPPGENEQFF. The CDR3 DNA reads TGTGCCAGCTCACCACCTGGGGAGAATGAGCAGTTCTTC. The variable domain in full, with the rest retrieved from reference TRBV18 and TRBJ2-1, is NAGVMQNPRHLVRRRGQEARLRCSPMKGHSHVYWYRQLPEEGLKFMVYLQKENIIDESGMPKERFSAEFPKEGPSILRIQQVVRGDSAAYFCASSPPGENEQFFGPGTRLTVL.

This chain links TRBV2 with TRBJ2-5; unclear D gene. The CDR3 covers 13 residues. The germline gives CDR1 SNHLY, CDR2 FYNNEI. V lost 3 bases and J lost 3, with 8 bases in between. CDR3 region: CASSDRRKETQYF. CDR3 sequence (DNA): TGTGCCAGCAGTGACCGCAGGAAAGAGACCCAGTACTTC.

This clone came up a few times. V gene TRBV28 combines with J gene TRBJ2-7; TRBD1 is a possible D gene (5 bases). The CDR3 extends over 15 amino acids. V gave up 6 bases and J gave up 0 bases, with 15 bases separating them. CDR1 MDHEN and CDR2 SYDVKM come from the germline V gene. The CDR3 reads CASRVQVSSSYEQYF. Here the CDR3 DNA reads TGTGCCAGCAGGGTACAGGTCTCCAGCTCCTACGAGCAGTACTTC.

This clone was detected only a few times. The chain has TRBV9 and TRBJ1-3; D might be TRBD1 (5 bases). In germline, CDR1 is SGDLS, CDR2 YYNGEE. V dropped 0 bases and J dropped 7 bases, with 17 bases sitting between them. The CDR3 length is 16 residues. CDR3 coding DNA: TGTGCCAGCAGCGTAGAAAGCGGGGCCGATCGTAACACCATATATTTT. The encoded protein is CASSVESGADRNTIYF.

The rearrangement uses TRBV2 and TRBJ2-4; the D gene is possibly TRBD1 (6 bases). The V gene's germline CDR1 is SNHLY and CDR2 FYNNEI. Trimming pared 7 bases from V and 0 bases from J, leaving 10 bases between. This CDR3 is built from 14 residues. The CDR3 here is CASNGDIAKNIQYF. The DNA of the CDR3 is TGTGCCAGCAACGGGGACATAGCCAAAAACATTCAGTACTTC.

Concerning this clone itself: Additional DNA sequences in this sample encode the identical CDR3. This chain joins TRBV15 and TRBJ1-6; a possible D gene is TRBD1 (5 bases). Per the germline V gene, CDR1 is LNHNV and CDR2 is YYDKDF (reference sequence). Trimming took 2 bases from V and 4 from J, leaving 6 bases between them. This CDR3 has 14 amino acids. CDR3 sequence reads: CATSRQGYNSPLHF. In nucleotides, the CDR3 is TGTGCCACCAGCAGACAGGGATATAATTCACCCCTCCACTTT.

This clone has a handful of counts. The chain is built from TRBV6-6 and TRBJ2-7; 7 nucleotides line up with TRBD1. CDR1 and CDR2 from the germline V gene are MNHNY and SVGAGI (reference sequence). CDR3 size: 13 residues. V shed 7 bases and J 5 bases; nucleotides not matched to a gene: 8. The CDR3 is CASTGTAVHEQYF. CDR3 sequence (DNA): TGTGCCAGCACCGGGACAGCCGTCCACGAGCAGTACTTC.

This clone has only a few counts. This chain links TRBV2 with TRBJ1-1, with D uncertain. In germline, CDR1 is SNHLY, CDR2 FYNNEI. The CDR3 extends over 13 amino acids. Trimming shortened V by 7 bases and J by 1 base, and 10 bases separated the two germline ends. This chain's CDR3 is CASTGEKNTEAFF. The CDR3, as DNA: TGTGCCAGCACCGGGGAGAAGAACACTGAAGCTTTCTTT.

The rearrangement links TRBV27 to TRBJ2-7; the D gene is possibly TRBD1 (5 bases). The V end was cut by 5 bases, the J end by 0 bases, with 8 bases between. This CDR3 comprises 13 residues. Per germline, CDR1 MNHEY and CDR2 SMNVEV (reference sequence). The CDR3 bases are TGTGCCAGCAGTAAAACAGGCTCCTACGAGCAGTACTTC. It translates to CASSKTGSYEQYF.

This clone was seen at least ten times. The V call is TRBV4-2, the J call TRBJ1-5, with TRBD1 matching 10 bases. The germline V gene has CDR1 LGHNA and CDR2 YNFKEQ. The V and J ends lost 4 bases and 5 bases, in that order; junction bases with no gene match: 5. The CDR3 contains 15 residues. DNA for the CDR3: TGTGCCAGCAGCCTGACCGGACAGGGGGATCAGCCCCAGCATTTT. Amino acids: CASSLTGQGDQPQHF.